The subject of this entry is one T cell receptor beta chain. What it recognizes is unknown. This entry comes from a study of shared clonotypes between healthy human individuals. Study observations and caveats: Larger estimated richness was generally recorded for naive subsets relative to memory subsets. Non-shared clonotypes showed lower generation probabilities than clonotypes common to all four donors.

Generated by immunoSEQ multiplex PCR, the TCRdb table keeps only in-frame clones and is missing some. The sample has 550,000 to 800,000 clones, 80% to 95% seen once. The CDR3 totals 15 residues. The V gene lost 2 bases and the J gene lost 3 bases, with 14 bases spanning the gap. From germline, CDR1 is MNHEY and CDR2 SMNVEV (reference sequence). The sequence was collected from a man aged 18 to 29 in good health. Some clones in this sample may be carry-over from other donors' samples. Specimen: memory CD8+ T cells from PBMCs. As for subset: CD45RO+ cells pooled with CCR7-negative TemRA cells. The V call is TRBV27, the J call TRBJ2-7; no definite D call. Here the CDR3 DNA reads TGTGCCAGCAGTTTAACTGGCACTTGGGGCTACGAGCAGTACTTC. Translation gives CASSLTGTWGYEQYF.